Sequencing of this T cell receptor (beta chain) was carried out in a study of blood T cell repertoires in COVID-19. On the study more broadly: Acute and convalescent COVID-19 samples came from the United States, Italy and Spain. PBMCs, B-cell-depleted T cells, or T cells provided the cDNA or gDNA that made up the material.

The CDR3 length is 13 residues. The germline CDR1 and CDR2 sequences are LNHNV and YYDKDF (reference sequence). Trimming took off 0 bases at V and 6 bases at J, with 7 bases between the two ends. Authors' data handling: By means of reference gene primer amplification, nucleated cell counts were estimated. The table came from immunoSEQ multiplex PCR; TCRdb's copy has only in-frame clones and leaves some out. That table furnishes V, J and clone size, whereas the DNA furnished D and trimming. Of some 180,000 clones in the sample, roughly 80% were seen once. This receptor was identified in a human donor in a cohort sampled during active COVID-19. This chain joins TRBV15 and TRBJ2-3; D call uncertain. Sequences were obtained from peripheral blood. CDR3 DNA sequence: TGTGCCACCAGCAGAGACCCGGTGGATACGCAGTATTTT. It yields the protein CATSRDPVDTQYF.